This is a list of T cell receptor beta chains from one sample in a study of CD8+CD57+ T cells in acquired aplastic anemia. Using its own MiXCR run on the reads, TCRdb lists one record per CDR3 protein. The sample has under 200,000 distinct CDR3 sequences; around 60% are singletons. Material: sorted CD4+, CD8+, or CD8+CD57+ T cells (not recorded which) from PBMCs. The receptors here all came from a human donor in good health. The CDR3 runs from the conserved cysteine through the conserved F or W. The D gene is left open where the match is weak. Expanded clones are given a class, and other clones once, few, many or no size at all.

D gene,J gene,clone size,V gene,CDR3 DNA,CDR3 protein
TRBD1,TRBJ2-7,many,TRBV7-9,TGTGCCAGCAGCTTAGGACAGGGAGACGAGCAGTACTTC,CASSLGQGDEQYF
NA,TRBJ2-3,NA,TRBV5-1,TGCGCCAGCAGCGTCGACAATGAGCAGTATTTT,CASSVDNEQYF
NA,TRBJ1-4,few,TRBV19,TGTGCCAGTAGCCTGGAGTGGGGCGCTAATGAAAAACTGTTTTTT,CASSLEWGANEKLFF
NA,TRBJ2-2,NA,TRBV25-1,TGTGCCAGCAGTGATCTCACCGCTTTCACCGGGGAGCTGTTTTTT,CASSDLTAFTGELFF
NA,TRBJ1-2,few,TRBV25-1,TGTGCCAGCAGTGAGCAGGGCACGGGGGGCTACACCTTC,CASSEQGTGGYTF
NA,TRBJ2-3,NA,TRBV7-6,TGTGCCAGCCGGAACCTCACAGATACGCAGTATTTT,CASRNLTDTQYF
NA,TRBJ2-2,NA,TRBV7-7,TGTGCTAGCAGCTTAAGATACGGGGCCCCGGAGCTGTTTTTT,CASSLRYGAPELFF
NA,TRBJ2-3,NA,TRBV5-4,TGTGCCAGCAGCAGAGACCTTTCCACAGATACGCAGTATTTT,CASSRDLSTDTQYF
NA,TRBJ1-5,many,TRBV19,TGTGCCAGTAGTATAGAAGGGGCTCAGCCCCAGCATTTT,CASSIEGAQPQHF
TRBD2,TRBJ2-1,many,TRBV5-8,TGTGCCAGCAGCTTAAGTGTGGCGGGAGGCTTAGATGAGCAGTTCTTC,CASSLSVAGGLDEQFF
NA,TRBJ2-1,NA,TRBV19,TGTGCCACCCAGGAACAGGGAGGGTCCTACAATGAGCAGTTCTTC,CATQEQGGSYNEQFF
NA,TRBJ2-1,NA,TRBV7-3,TGTGCCAGCAGCCCTCAATCCTACAATGAGCAGTTCTTC,CASSPQSYNEQFF
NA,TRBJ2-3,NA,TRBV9,TGTGCCAGCAGTGACCCGGGACACATCACAGATACGCAGTATTTT,CASSDPGHITDTQYF
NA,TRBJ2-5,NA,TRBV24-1,TGTGCCACCAGTGATAGGAACAGGAGGGTCGAAGAGACCCAGTACTTC,CATSDRNRRVEETQYF
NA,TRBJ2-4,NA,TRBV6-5,TGTGCCAGCAGTTACTCGTGGGGGGTCCAAAACATTCAGTACTTC,CASSYSWGVQNIQYF
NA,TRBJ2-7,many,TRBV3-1,TGTGCCAGCAGCCAACGGGACCGTTACGAGCAGTACTTC,CASSQRDRYEQYF
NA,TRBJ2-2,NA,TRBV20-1,TGCAGTGCTAGAGATTTGAGGTTAAACACCGGGGAGCTGTTTTTT,CSARDLRLNTGELFF
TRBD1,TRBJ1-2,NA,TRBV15,TGTGCCACCAGCAGAGGGACAGGGGAACTAAACTATGGCTACACCTTC,CATSRGTGELNYGYTF
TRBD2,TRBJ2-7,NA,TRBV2,TGTGCCAGCAGGCGACTAGCGGGGGACGAGCAGTACTTC,CASRRLAGDEQYF
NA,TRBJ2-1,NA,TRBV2,TGTGCCAGCAGTCCCGGATCTTCTTCCCTCAATGAGCAGCTCTTC,CASSPGSSSLNEQLF
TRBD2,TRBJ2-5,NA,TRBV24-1,TGTGCCACCAGTGATTTCAAATACCTAGCGGGTCCCAGTAGAGAGACCCAGTACTTC,CATSDFKYLAGPSRETQYF
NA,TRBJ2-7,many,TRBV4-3,TGCGCCAGCAGCCAAGGTAGATTCTACGAGCAGTACTTC,CASSQGRFYEQYF
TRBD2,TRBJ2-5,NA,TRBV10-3,TGTGCCATCAGCTGGACTAGCGGGGACCAAGAGACCCAGTACTTC,CAISWTSGDQETQYF
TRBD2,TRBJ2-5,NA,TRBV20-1,TGCAGTGCTAGAGATACCGGGACTACACAAGAGACCCAGTACTTC,CSARDTGTTQETQYF
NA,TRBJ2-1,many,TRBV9,TGTGCCAGCAGCGCCGAAGGGTTCAATGAGCAGTTCTTC,CASSAEGFNEQFF
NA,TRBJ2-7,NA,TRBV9,TGTGCCAGCAAGAATGGGGACGAGCAGTACTTC,CASKNGDEQYF
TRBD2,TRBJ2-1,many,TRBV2,TGTGCCAGCAGTGAATTTAGCGGGAGTGGTAATGAGCAGTTCTTC,CASSEFSGSGNEQFF
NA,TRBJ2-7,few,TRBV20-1,TGCAGTGCCCTCAAGAGAGAAAACGAGCAGTACTTC,CSALKRENEQYF
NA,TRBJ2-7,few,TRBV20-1,TGCAGTGCTAGAACCCTGGGGGAATACGAGCAGTACTTC,CSARTLGEYEQYF
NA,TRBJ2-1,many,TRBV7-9,TGTGCCAGCAGCTCCGAGGCGGAGGTAGGGCAGTTCTTC,CASSSEAEVGQFF
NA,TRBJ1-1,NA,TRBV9,TGTGCCAGCACCGGGACGGGAACGGGAGCTTTCTTT,CASTGTGTGAFF
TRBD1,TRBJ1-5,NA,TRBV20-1,TGCAGTGCTAGGGACAGGAGGAGCCCCTACGAGCATTTT,CSARDRRSPYEHF
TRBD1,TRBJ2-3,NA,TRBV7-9,TGTGCCAGCAGCTCGGACAGGGACACAGATACGCAGTATTTT,CASSSDRDTDTQYF
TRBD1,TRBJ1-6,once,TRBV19,TGTGCCAGTACCGTACAGGGGAGTAATTCACCCCTCCACTTT,CASTVQGSNSPLHF
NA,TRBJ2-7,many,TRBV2,TGTGCCAGCCTAAACCGGGACAAGTCCTACGAGCAGTACTTC,CASLNRDKSYEQYF
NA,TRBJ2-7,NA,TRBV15,TGTGCCACCAGCAGACGGACAGCCTTCCACGAGCAGTACTTC,CATSRRTAFHEQYF